The T cell receptor beta chain described here comes from a study of response to subunit inactivated influenza vaccine. Study results and caveats: The authors suggested that every seasonal influenza vaccination recruits few new T cells.

The CDR3 totals 13 residues. V was trimmed by 5 bases and J by 5 bases, leaving 13 bases between them. Germline V gene lookup returns CDR1 GTSNPN and CDR2 SVGIG (reference sequence). This clonotype was found a few times. Its antigen is unknown. TCRdb analysed the RT-PCR reads with MiXCR anew, one entry per CDR3 protein. Of about 570,000 distinct CDR3 sequences in the sample, 12% were seen once. The source was PBMCs from blood, collected on the day of vaccination. This TCR was recovered from a man aged 45-65 years who received an inactivated influenza vaccine. The chain couples TRBV30 to TRBJ1-5, with no clear D. The CDR3 sequence is CAWALESDQPQHF. The CDR3 DNA sequence: TGTGCCTGGGCCCTTGAGTCCGATCAGCCCCAGCATTTT.